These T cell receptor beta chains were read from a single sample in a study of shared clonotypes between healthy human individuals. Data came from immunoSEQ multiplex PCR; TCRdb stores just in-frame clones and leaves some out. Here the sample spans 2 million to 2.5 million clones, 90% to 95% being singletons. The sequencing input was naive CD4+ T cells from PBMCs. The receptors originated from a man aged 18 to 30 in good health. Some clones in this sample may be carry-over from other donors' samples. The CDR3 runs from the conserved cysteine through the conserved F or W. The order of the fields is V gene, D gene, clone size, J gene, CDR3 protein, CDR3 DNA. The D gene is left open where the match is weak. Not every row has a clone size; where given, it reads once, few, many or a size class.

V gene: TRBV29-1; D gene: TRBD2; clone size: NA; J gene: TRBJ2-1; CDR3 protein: CSVEGLAGGDDNEQFF; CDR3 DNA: TGCAGCGTTGAAGGACTAGCGGGAGGGGATGACAATGAGCAGTTCTTC
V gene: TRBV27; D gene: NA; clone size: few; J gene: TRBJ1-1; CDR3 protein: CASSLYGVNTEAFF; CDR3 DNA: TGTGCCAGCAGTCTGTACGGGGTGAACACTGAAGCTTTCTTT
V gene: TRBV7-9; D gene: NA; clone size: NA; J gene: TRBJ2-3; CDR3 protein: CASSLGSVPDTQYF; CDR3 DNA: TGTGCCAGCAGCTTAGGTTCAGTGCCAGATACGCAGTATTTT
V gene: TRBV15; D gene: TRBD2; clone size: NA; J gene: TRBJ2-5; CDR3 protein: CATSRGGLAETQETQYF; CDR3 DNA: TGTGCCACCAGCAGAGGAGGTCTAGCGGAAACTCAAGAGACCCAGTACTTC
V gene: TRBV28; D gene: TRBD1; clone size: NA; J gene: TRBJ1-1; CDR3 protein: CASSLIWDRGTEAFF; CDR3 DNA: TGTGCCAGCAGTTTAATATGGGACAGGGGGACTGAAGCTTTCTTT
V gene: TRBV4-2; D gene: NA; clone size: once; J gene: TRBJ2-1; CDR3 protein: CASSQDWTGQSSYNEQFF; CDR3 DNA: TGTGCCAGCAGCCAAGATTGGACGGGGCAGAGCTCCTACAATGAGCAGTTCTTC
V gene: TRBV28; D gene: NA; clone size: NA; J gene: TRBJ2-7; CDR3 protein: CASSLGGYEQYF; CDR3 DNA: TGTGCCAGCAGTTTAGGAGGGTACGAGCAGTACTTC
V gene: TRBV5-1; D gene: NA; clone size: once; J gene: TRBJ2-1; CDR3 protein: CASSLAAGLYNEQFF; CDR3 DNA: TGCGCCAGCAGCTTGGCCGCGGGACTTTACAATGAGCAGTTCTTC
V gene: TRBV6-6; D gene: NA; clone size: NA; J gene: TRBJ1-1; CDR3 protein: CASSLHRGTEAFF; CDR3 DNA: TGTGCCAGCAGTCTCCATAGGGGAACTGAAGCTTTCTTT
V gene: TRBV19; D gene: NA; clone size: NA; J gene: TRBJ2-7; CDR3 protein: CASTHEGLFKQYF; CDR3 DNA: TGTGCCAGTACCCATGAGGGGTTGTTTAAGCAGTACTTC
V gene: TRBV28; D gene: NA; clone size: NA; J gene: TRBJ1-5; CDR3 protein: CASSFYRGGDQPQHF; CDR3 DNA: TGTGCCAGCAGTTTTTATAGGGGAGGGGATCAGCCCCAGCATTTT
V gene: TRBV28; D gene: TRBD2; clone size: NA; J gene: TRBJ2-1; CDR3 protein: CASSLLVAGTTGEQFF; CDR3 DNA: TGTGCCAGCAGTTTATTAGTAGCGGGGACGACCGGCGAGCAGTTCTTC
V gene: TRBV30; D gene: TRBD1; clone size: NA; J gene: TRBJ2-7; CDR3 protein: CAWRTTGVSSYEQYF; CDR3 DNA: TGTGCCTGGAGGACGACAGGGGTGAGCTCCTACGAGCAGTACTTC
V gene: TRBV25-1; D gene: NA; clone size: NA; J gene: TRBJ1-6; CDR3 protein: CASRVTYNSPLHF; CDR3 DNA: TGTGCCAGCAGGGTCACCTATAATTCACCCCTCCACTTT
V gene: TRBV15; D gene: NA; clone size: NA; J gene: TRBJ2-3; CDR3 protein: CATSRAPGTDVPDTQYF; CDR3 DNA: TGTGCCACCAGCAGAGCGCCGGGCACGGACGTCCCAGATACGCAGTATTTT
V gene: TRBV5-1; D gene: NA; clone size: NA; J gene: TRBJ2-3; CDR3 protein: CASSLITGEADTQYF; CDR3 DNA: TGCGCCAGCAGCTTGATAACAGGGGAGGCAGATACGCAGTATTTT
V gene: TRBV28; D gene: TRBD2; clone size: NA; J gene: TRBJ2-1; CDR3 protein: CASSPGLAGGQFF; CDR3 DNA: TGTGCCAGCAGTCCCGGACTAGCGGGAGGGCAGTTCTTC